The 22 T cell receptor beta chains listed next were all sequenced from one sample in a study of shared clonotypes between healthy human individuals. TCRdb's copy holds only in-frame clones and misses some; the assay was immunoSEQ multiplex PCR. The profile shows about 330,000 clones, 87% of them singletons. The sequenced sample was memory CD8+ T cells sorted from blood. Subset reported: CD45RO+ cells pooled with CCR7-negative TemRA cells. The source of these receptors is a man aged 18 to 30 in good health.

This clone has just one count. This chain uses TRBV2 with TRBJ2-7; no reliable D call. Deletions cut 7 bases from V and 2 bases from J, with 15 bases between. Germline V gene data show CDR1 as SNHLY and CDR2 as FYNNEI. CDR3 size: 14 residues. CDR3 DNA sequence: TGTGCCAGCAACCACCAGACTGATGCCTACGAGCAGTACTTC. It translates to CASNHQTDAYEQYF.

This clone occurred once. The V call is TRBV6-5, the J call TRBJ2-7; 10 positions match TRBD2. CDR1 is MNHEY and CDR2 is SVGAGI in the germline V gene. This CDR3 has 14 amino acids. V was pared by 8 bases and J by 6 bases, with 10 bases of the junction left unmatched. DNA for the CDR3: TGTGCCAGCCGGGAAACTAGCGGGATAAGCGAGCAGTACTTC. It translates to CASRETSGISEQYF.

The chain uses TRBV28 and TRBJ2-3; a possible D gene is TRBD1 (6 bases). The CDR3 is 18 amino acids. V lost 3 bases, J lost 1 base, and 20 bases lay in between. The V gene's germline CDR1 is MDHEN and CDR2 SYDVKM. CDR3 sequence reads: CASSLQGSGAYGTDTQYF. The CDR3 DNA is TGTGCCAGCAGTTTGCAGGGGAGTGGGGCCTATGGCACAGATACGCAGTATTTT.

The rearrangement joins TRBV4-3 to TRBJ2-7, with 10 nucleotides matching TRBD1. Unmatched junction bases numbered 2, after V lost 2 bases and J lost 4 bases. The CDR3 is 14 residues long. From germline, CDR1 is LGHNA and CDR2 YSLEER. The CDR3 DNA reads as TGCGCCAGCAGCCAACGGACAGGGGGGTACGAGCAGTACTTC. Translated: CASSQRTGGYEQYF.

The chain recombines TRBV2 with TRBJ1-4; TRBD1 is a possible D gene (6 bases). V lost 4 bases to trimming and J lost 2 bases, with 11 bases between them. The CDR3 loop spans 15 amino acids. Germline V gene lookup returns CDR1 SNHLY and CDR2 FYNNEI. CDR3: CASSGNRVTNEKLFF. The CDR3 nucleotides are TGTGCCAGCAGTGGCAACAGGGTCACTAATGAAAAACTGTTTTTT.

The chain joins TRBV27 to TRBJ2-7; 10 bases match TRBD2. V dropped 6 bases and J dropped 6; count of bases not matched to a gene: 11. The V gene's germline CDR1 is MNHEY and CDR2 SMNVEV (reference sequence). This CDR3 has 15 residues. The DNA for the CDR3 is TGTGCCAGCAGAACTTTAGCGGGGGGATTAGGCGAGCAGTACTTC. Its protein product is CASRTLAGGLGEQYF.

The J gene is TRBJ2-7, the V gene TRBV13, with TRBD2 identical over 10 bases. Germline values: CDR1 PRHDT, CDR2 FYEKMQ (reference sequence). CDR3 size: 15 residues. Unmatched junction bases numbered 5, after V lost 1 base and J lost 5 bases. CDR3 amino acids: CASSLVSSGSHEQYF. In DNA form, the CDR3 reads TGTGCCAGCAGCTTAGTGTCTAGCGGGAGTCACGAGCAGTACTTC. Full variable domain (outside the CDR3, taken from reference TRBV13 and TRBJ2-7): AAGVIQSPRHLIKEKRETATLKCYPIPRHDTVYWYQQGPGQDPQFLISFYEKMQSDKGSIPDRFSAQQFSDYHSELNMSSLELGDSALYFCASSLVSSGSHEQYFGPGTRLTVT.

The V call is TRBV6-5, the J call TRBJ2-7; weak D call: TRBD2 (6 bases). V was trimmed by 7 bases and J by 0 bases, leaving 16 bases between them. This CDR3 has 15 amino acids. Germline assignment: CDR1 MNHEY and CDR2 SVGAGI. The CDR3 spells CASTPFGGSSYEQYF. The CDR3 DNA follows: TGTGCCAGCACCCCTTTTGGGGGGAGCTCCTACGAGCAGTACTTC.

Details on this clone: A far larger clone is off by one base, so a read error is likely. Other DNA sequences from this sample encode an identical CDR3 as well. The chain links TRBV12-2 to TRBJ1-3. TRBV12-2 is flagged as a pseudogene. The CDR3 sequence is 18 residues long. The CDR3 bases are TGTGCTAGTCGCTTAGAAGCGGGACACCTGAGCTCTGGAAACACCATATATTTT. This codes for CASRLEAGHLSSGNTIYF.

A few counts support this clone. The junction differs from germline at one of its ends, possibly a read error. The chain links TRBV7-7 to TRBJ2-5; D perhaps matches TRBD1 (6 bases). CDR1 SSHAT and CDR2 FNYEAQ come from the germline V gene (reference sequence). The CDR3 is 17 residues long. Written as DNA, the CDR3 is TGTGCTAGCAGCCCCGGCCGGGACACACCGTACCAAGAGACCCAGTACTTC. Translating it yields CASSPGRDTPYQETQYF.

The chain uses TRBV30 and TRBJ1-6, with 8 positions matching TRBD1. This CDR3 has 15 amino acids. Trimming took 5 bases from V and 10 from J; bases not matched to a gene: 13. Germline values: CDR1 GTSNPN, CDR2 SVGIG (reference sequence). The CDR3: CAWALGQGYRSPLHF. For the CDR3, the DNA is TGTGCCTGGGCCCTCGGACAGGGATATCGATCACCCCTCCACTTT.

The rearrangement links TRBV9 to TRBJ1-6, with TRBD1 matching over 10 bases. The CDR3 sequence is 15 residues long. Germline CDR1 is SGDLS and CDR2 is YYNGEE. V was clipped by 4 bases and J by 9 bases; unmatched bases: 7. The CDR3 DNA reads as TGTGCCAGCAGCACCTCCGGGACAGGGGTTTCACCCCTCCACTTT. This gives the protein CASSTSGTGVSPLHF.

The rearrangement joins TRBV7-8 to TRBJ1-1; D gene unclear. CDR3 length: 13 amino acids. The V gene lost 1 base and the J gene lost 5 bases, with 8 bases spanning the gap. Looked up from germline, CDR1 is SGHVS and CDR2 is FQNEAQ. The CDR3 is CASSLGESTEAFF. CDR3 sequence (DNA): TGTGCCAGCAGCTTAGGGGAGAGTACTGAAGCTTTCTTT.

This clone was counted only a few times. The chain links TRBV19 to TRBJ1-1; D ambiguous. V lost 0 bases to trimming and J lost 6 bases, with 14 bases between them. There are 15 residues in the CDR3. Germline CDR1 and CDR2: LNHDA and SQIVND (reference sequence). In nucleotides, the CDR3 is TGTGCCAGTAGTATAGAGGGCCCCAAGGGAGCTGAAGCTTTCTTT. Protein sequence: CASSIEGPKGAEAFF. Together with reference TRBV19 and TRBJ1-1, the CDR3 gives the full variable domain: DGGITQSPKYLFRKEGQNVTLSCEQNLNHDAMYWYRQDPGQGLRLIYYSQIVNDFQKGDIAEGYSVSREKKESFPLTVTSAQKNPTAFYLCASSIEGPKGAEAFFGQGTRLTVV.

The chain employs TRBV19 and TRBJ2-3, with 11 bases that match TRBD2. Trimming at V came to 5 bases and at J to 2 bases, leaving 3 bases not matched to a gene. Germline V gives CDR1 LNHDA, CDR2 SQIVND (reference sequence). The CDR3 consists of 15 residues. CDR3 sequence reads: CASSLAGGSTDTQYF. In DNA form, the CDR3 reads TGTGCCAGTAGTTTAGCGGGGGGGTCCACAGATACGCAGTATTTT.

This rearrangement joins TRBV5-8 to TRBJ1-5; TRBD1 is a possible D gene (5 bases). The CDR3 sequence is 14 residues long. V lost 6 bases and J lost 1, with 11 bases in between. From germline, CDR1 is SGHTS and CDR2 YDEGEE. CDR3 residues: CASTLGGSNQPQHF. CDR3 in DNA: TGTGCCAGCACCCTGGGGGGGAGCAATCAGCCCCAGCATTTT.

V usage is TRBV6-5 and J usage is TRBJ1-1; a weak D match, TRBD1 (6 bases). The CDR3 is 14 residues long. Germline V lookup: CDR1 MNHEY, CDR2 SVGAGI. Trimming took off 5 bases at V and 4 bases at J, with 14 bases between the two ends. DNA of the CDR3: TGTGCCAGCAGTCGAACAGGGAGGTCCACTGAAGCTTTCTTT. The encoded protein is CASSRTGRSTEAFF.

The chain has TRBV27 and TRBJ1-1, with TRBD1 matching over 10 bases. The CDR3 totals 15 residues. V lost 4 bases, J lost 0 bases, and 2 bases stayed unmatched. Germline CDR1 reads MNHEY; CDR2 reads SMNVEV (reference sequence). The CDR3 DNA reads TGTGCCAGCAGTTGGACAGGGGGTTTGAACACTGAAGCTTTCTTT. Its protein product is CASSWTGGLNTEAFF.

The chain links TRBV10-3 to TRBJ2-1; 13 positions agree with TRBD2. V was pared by 6 bases and J by 4 bases, with 0 bases of the junction left unmatched. CDR1 and CDR2 (germline): ENHRY, SYGVKD. CDR3 length equals 14 residues. The CDR3 reads CAIRGLAGYNEQFF. CDR3 DNA: TGTGCCATCAGGGGACTAGCGGGATACAATGAGCAGTTCTTC.

V usage is TRBV25-1 and J usage is TRBJ2-1, with D unresolved. Trimming took off 2 bases at V and 0 bases at J, with 8 bases between the two ends. Per the germline V gene, CDR1 is MGHDK and CDR2 is SYGVNS. The CDR3 sequence is 15 residues long. CDR3 nucleotide sequence: TGTGCCAGCAGTGAAAGGGCCAACTCCTACAATGAGCAGTTCTTC. Its protein is CASSERANSYNEQFF.

The V gene is TRBV6-5, the J gene TRBJ2-5; 12 bases map to TRBD1. With V trimmed by 5 bases and J by 5 bases, 6 bases remained unmatched. Germline CDR1 reads MNHEY; CDR2 reads SVGAGI. This CDR3 contains 15 residues. CDR3 loop: CASSTGTGGRETQYF. As DNA, the CDR3 is TGTGCCAGCAGTACCGGGACAGGGGGCCGGGAGACCCAGTACTTC.

CDR3 in amino acids: CASSLGRGYEQYF. DNA of the CDR3: TGTGCCAGCAGCTTAGGCAGGGGCTACGAGCAGTACTTC. The V gene is TRBV11-2, the J gene TRBJ2-7; D might be TRBD1 (6 bases). V dropped 1 base and J dropped 3 bases, with 7 bases sitting between them. The germline V gene encodes CDR1 SGHAT and CDR2 FQNNGV. The CDR3 totals 13 residues.